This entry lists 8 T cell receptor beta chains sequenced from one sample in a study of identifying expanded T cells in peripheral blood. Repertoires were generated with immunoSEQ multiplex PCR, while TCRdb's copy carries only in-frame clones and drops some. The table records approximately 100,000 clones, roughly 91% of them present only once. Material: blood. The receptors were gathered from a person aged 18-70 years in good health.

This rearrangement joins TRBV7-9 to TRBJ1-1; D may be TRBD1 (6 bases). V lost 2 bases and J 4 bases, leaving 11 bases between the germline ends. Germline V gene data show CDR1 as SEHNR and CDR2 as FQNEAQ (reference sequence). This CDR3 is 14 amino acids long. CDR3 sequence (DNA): TGTGCCAGCAGCTTAATAGGGGGGAGCACTGAAGCTTTCTTT. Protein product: CASSLIGGSTEAFF.

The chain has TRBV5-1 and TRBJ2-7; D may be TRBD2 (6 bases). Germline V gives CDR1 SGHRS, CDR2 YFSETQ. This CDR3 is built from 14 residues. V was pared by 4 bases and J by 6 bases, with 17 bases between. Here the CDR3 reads CASSGGTPTGEQYF. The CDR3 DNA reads TGCGCCAGCAGCGGGGGGACTCCTACGGGCGAGCAGTACTTC.

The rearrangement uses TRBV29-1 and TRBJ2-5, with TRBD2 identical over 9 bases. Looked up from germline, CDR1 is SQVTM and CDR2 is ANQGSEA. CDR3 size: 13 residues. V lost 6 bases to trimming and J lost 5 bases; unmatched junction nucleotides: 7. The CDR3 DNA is TGCAGCGTGGAGAGCGGGGGGAAGGAGACCCAGTACTTC. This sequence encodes CSVESGGKETQYF. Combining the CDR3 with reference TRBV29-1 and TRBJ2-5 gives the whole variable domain SAVISQKPSRDICQRGTSLTIQCQVDSQVTMMFWYRQQPGQSLTLIATANQGSEATYESGFVIDKFPISRPNLTFSTLTVSNMSPEDSSIYLCSVESGGKETQYFGPGTRLLVL.

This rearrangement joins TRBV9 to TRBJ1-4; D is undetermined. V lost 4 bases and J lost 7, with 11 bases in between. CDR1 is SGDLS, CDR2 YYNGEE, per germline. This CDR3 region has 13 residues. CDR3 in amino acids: CASSPSSGEKLFF. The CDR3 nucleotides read TGTGCCAGCAGCCCTTCCTCAGGTGAAAAACTGTTTTTT.

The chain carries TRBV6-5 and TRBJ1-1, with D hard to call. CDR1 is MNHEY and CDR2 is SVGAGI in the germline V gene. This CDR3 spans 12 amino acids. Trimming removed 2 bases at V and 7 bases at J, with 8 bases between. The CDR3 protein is CASSYMAGEAFF. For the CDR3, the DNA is TGTGCCAGCAGTTACATGGCGGGTGAAGCTTTCTTT.

The CDR3 protein is CASSYEASGNTIYF. CDR3 DNA sequence: TGTGCCAGCAGTTACGAGGCCTCTGGAAACACCATATATTTT. The chain uses TRBV6-5 and TRBJ1-3; the D is unclear. The V and J ends lost 2 bases and 0 bases respectively, with 5 bases between them. CDR1 and CDR2 (germline): MNHEY, SVGAGI. The CDR3 extends over 14 amino acids.

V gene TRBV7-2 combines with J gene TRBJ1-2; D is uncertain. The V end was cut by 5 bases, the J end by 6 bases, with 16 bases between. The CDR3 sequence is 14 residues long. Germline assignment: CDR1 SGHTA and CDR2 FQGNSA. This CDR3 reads CASSPWGDGNGYTF. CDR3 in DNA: TGTGCCAGCAGCCCCTGGGGAGACGGGAATGGCTACACCTTC.

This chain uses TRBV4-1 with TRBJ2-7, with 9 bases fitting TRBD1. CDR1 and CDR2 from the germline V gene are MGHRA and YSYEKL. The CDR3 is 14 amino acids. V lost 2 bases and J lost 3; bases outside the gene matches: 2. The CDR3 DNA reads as TGCGCCAGCAGCCAACCGGGACAGGGCTACGAGCAGTACTTC. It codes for CASSQPGQGYEQYF.